The present TCR beta chain was sequenced within a study of identical twins. Study observations and caveats: Conclusions relied on cross-sectional statistical analysis, not following the same donors.

On this clonotype itself: What it binds is not known.

CDR1 is MGHDK and CDR2 is SYGVNS in the germline V gene. J gave up 11 bases and V 4 bases, and 12 bases lay outside the gene matches. The CDR3 loop spans 14 amino acids. Each cDNA held unique molecular identifiers, and template switching gave it a universal primer site. TCRdb fed the 5' RACE reads into MiXCR, producing one record per CDR3 protein. The sample carries 1.5 million to 2 million distinct CDR3 sequences, more than 30% recorded once. The sample consisted of cord blood. The receptor was isolated from a newborn girl in good health. The chain is built from TRBV25-1 and TRBJ2-5, with 8 positions matching TRBD2. CDR3 amino acids: CASSVAGSGNEQYF. For the CDR3, the DNA is TGTGCCAGCAGTGTAGCGGGGTCGGGAAATGAGCAGTACTTC.